This record looks at one T cell receptor beta chain sequence and its context. Data came from immunoSEQ multiplex PCR; TCRdb stores just in-frame clones and leaves some out. The sample records some 550,000 clones, around 97% being singletons. The sample is drawn from a study of shared clonotypes between healthy human individuals. Germline assignment: CDR1 MDHEN and CDR2 SYDVKM. The CDR3 has 13 residues. V lost 4 bases to trimming and J lost 3 bases, with 8 bases between them. The receptor was derived from a woman aged 25 to 39 in good health. The chain carries TRBV28 and TRBJ2-3; D gene ambiguous. Sequences were obtained from naive CD4+ T cells sorted from blood. Subset denoted: CD45RA+ positively selected. CDR3 in amino acids: CASSSVLTDTQYF. The CDR3 coding sequence is TGTGCCAGCAGTTCCGTCTTAACAGATACGCAGTATTTT.